The 27 T cell receptor beta chains reported below all come from one sample, sequenced in a study of blood T cell repertoires in COVID-19 (dated by TCRdb to 2018 to 2021). Library creation used the immunoSEQ multiplex PCR assay. TCRdb obtained this table from immuneACCESS and retained in-frame rearrangements with V and J assigned. These tables miss some clones; where compared with another copy, unresolved V genes account for less than half of the shortfall, and the remainder is unexplained. Within this sample are about 58,000 clones, with 75% to 90% of them counted one time only. The biggest ten clones account for roughly 7.7% of the sample. Sequencing was done on a sample of peripheral blood. Receptors originate from a woman aged 70-85 years with active COVID-19.

This sequence joins TRBV10-3 and TRBJ1-3, with D possibly being TRBD1 (6 bases). The length of the CDR3 is 17 residues. Per germline, CDR1 ENHRY and CDR2 SYGVKD. V dropped 9 bases and J dropped 0 bases, with 21 bases sitting between them. This CDR3 reads CAIATGQGQSSGNTIYF. The CDR3 DNA follows: TGTGCCATTGCCACGGGCCAGGGGCAATCCTCTGGAAACACCATATATTTT.

The table lists this clone with a count of one. The chain has TRBV2 and TRBJ2-3; TRBD2 might be the D (7 bases). The CDR3 covers 15 residues. Looked up from germline, CDR1 is SNHLY and CDR2 is FYNNEI. V lost 6 bases and J lost 1, with 14 bases in between. Written as DNA, the CDR3 is TGTGCCAGCAGGCTGGGGGGGGCCGGCACAGATACGCAGTATTTT. It translates to CASRLGGAGTDTQYF. The entire variable domain, with the rest obtained from reference TRBV2 and TRBJ2-3, is as follows: EPEVTQTPSHQVTQMGQEVILRCVPISNHLYFYWYRQILGQKVEFLVSFYNNEISEKSEIFDDQFSVERPDGSNFTLKIRSTKLEDSAMYFCASRLGGAGTDTQYFGPGTRLTVL.

This sequence joins TRBV28 and TRBJ2-7; D might be TRBD2 (6 bases). The germline V gene encodes CDR1 MDHEN and CDR2 SYDVKM. The V end was cut by 7 bases, the J end by 4 bases, with 17 bases between. This CDR3 is 14 amino acids long. The CDR3 loop is CASTSGGIWYEQYF. Here the CDR3 DNA reads TGTGCCAGCACCAGCGGAGGGATCTGGTACGAGCAGTACTTC.

The V call is TRBV5-1, the J call TRBJ1-1; tentatively, D is TRBD1 (5 bases). The V gene lost 0 bases and the J gene lost 1 base, with 7 bases spanning the gap. The CDR3 is made up of 14 amino acids. Germline loops: CDR1 SGHRS, CDR2 YFSETQ. The CDR3 here is CASSLGGANTEAFF. As DNA, the CDR3 is TGCGCCAGCAGCTTGGGTGGGGCGAACACTGAAGCTTTCTTT. Variable domain in full (rest from reference TRBV5-1 and TRBJ1-1): KAGVTQTPRYLIKTRGQQVTLSCSPISGHRSVSWYQQTPGQGLQFLFEYFSETQRNKGNFPGRFSGRQFSNSRSEMNVSTLELGDSALYLCASSLGGANTEAFFGQGTRLTVV.

The chain employs TRBV5-6 and TRBJ2-7, with 9 bases matching TRBD2. V shed 4 bases, J shed 0 bases, and the junction held 5 bases outside the gene matches. This CDR3 has 15 residues. Germline assignment: CDR1 SGHDT and CDR2 YYEEEE. DNA of the CDR3: TGTGCCAGCAGCGAGACTAGCGGATTCTCCTACGAGCAGTACTTC. Its protein product is CASSETSGFSYEQYF.

V gene TRBV24-1 combines with J gene TRBJ2-3; 7 bases map to TRBD1. Germline CDR1 and CDR2: KGHDR and SFDVKD. After removal of 4 bases from V and 3 bases from J, the junction contained 3 bases not matched to a gene. The CDR3 consists of 14 residues. The DNA for the CDR3 is TGTGCCACCAGTGAAAACAGGGGAACAGATACGCAGTATTTT. This sequence encodes CATSENRGTDTQYF.

The V call is TRBV28, the J call TRBJ1-5, with D possibly matching TRBD1 (6 bases). The CDR3 contains 14 residues. The ends were cut back, 4 bases at V and 0 bases at J, with 7 bases in the middle. Germline V gene sequence: CDR1 MDHEN, CDR2 SYDVKM. For the CDR3, the DNA is TGTGCCAGCAGTTACAGGGTTAGCAATCAGCCCCAGCATTTT. As protein: CASSYRVSNQPQHF.

The chain recombines TRBV28 with TRBJ2-1; 13 bases are a match to TRBD2. The CDR3 length is 18 residues. CDR1 and CDR2 (germline): MDHEN, SYDVKM. Trimming removed 6 bases from V and 1 base from J; junction bases left unmatched: 9. DNA of the CDR3: TGTGCCAGCAGCCCACGGGGACTAGCGGGATGGTCCTACAATGAGCAGTTCTTC. Its translation is CASSPRGLAGWSYNEQFF.

This clone was picked up one time. This rearrangement joins TRBV5-1 to TRBJ2-5; TRBD2 agrees at 11 bases. The CDR3 covers 18 residues. CDR1 is SGHRS, CDR2 YFSETQ, per germline. The J segment lost 1 base and the V segment lost 3 bases, leaving 11 bases of the junction unmatched. The CDR3 DNA is TGCGCCAGCAGCTCGCCGGGACTAGCGGAGGACCCCCAAGAGACCCAGTACTTC. Encoded protein: CASSSPGLAEDPQETQYF.

The V call is TRBV6-4, the J call TRBJ2-6; a possible D gene is TRBD2 (5 bases). Germline-derived CDR1 and CDR2 are MRHNA and SNTAGT. Trimming removed 3 bases at V and 0 bases at J, with 12 bases between. The CDR3 has 17 residues. CDR3 sequence: CASSEGGRASGANVLTF. For the CDR3, the DNA is TGTGCCAGCAGTGAAGGCGGGCGGGCCTCTGGGGCCAACGTCCTGACTTTC.

The rearrangement links TRBV9 to TRBJ2-3, with 7 bases matching TRBD2. V lost 3 bases and J lost 2; bases outside the gene matches: 6. CDR3 length: 15 residues. Germline V gene data show CDR1 as SGDLS and CDR2 as YYNGEE. This CDR3 reads CASSDRLAHTDTQYF. The CDR3 DNA reads as TGTGCCAGCAGCGACCGACTAGCTCACACAGATACGCAGTATTTT.

This rearrangement joins TRBV6-1 to TRBJ2-3; TRBD1 aligns across 9 bases. The germline V gene has CDR1 MNHNS and CDR2 SASEGT. CDR3 length: 16 residues. Trimming removed 4 bases from V and 3 bases from J; junction bases left unmatched: 8. The CDR3 is CASSARTGVVTDTQYF. CDR3 DNA: TGTGCCAGCAGTGCCCGGACAGGGGTTGTGACAGATACGCAGTATTTT.

CDR3 DNA sequence: TGTGCCAGCAGCCAAGTGACAGGGTCTGGGGGCTACACCTTC. Protein product: CASSQVTGSGGYTF. The chain carries TRBV3-1 (or the pseudogene TRBV3-2) and TRBJ1-2, with 7 bases identical to TRBD1. CDR1 LGHDT and CDR2 YNNKEL come from the germline V gene (reference sequence). Trimming removed 1 base from V and 8 bases from J; junction bases left unmatched: 7. The CDR3 is 14 residues long.

The rearrangement links TRBV27 to TRBJ2-3; 7 bases align to TRBD1. CDR1 and CDR2 from the germline V gene are MNHEY and SMNVEV (reference sequence). The V gene end was trimmed by 5 bases and the J gene end by 5 bases; junction bases not matched to a gene: 10. There are 15 residues in the CDR3. The CDR3 DNA reads as TGTGCCAGCAGTCCGCAGGGGGTTGGGGAAGATACGCAGTATTTT. Translation gives CASSPQGVGEDTQYF.

The chain uses TRBV28 and TRBJ1-4; 10 positions match TRBD1. The germline CDR1 and CDR2 sequences are MDHEN and SYDVKM. Trimming took 8 bases from V and 3 from J; bases not matched to a gene: 6. The CDR3 extends over 15 amino acids. The CDR3: CASGEDRGANEKLFF. CDR3 nucleotides: TGTGCCAGCGGTGAGGACAGGGGGGCTAATGAAAAACTGTTTTTT. Based on the CDR3 plus reference TRBV28 and TRBJ1-4, the full variable domain is DVKVTQSSRYLVKRTGEKVFLECVQDMDHENMFWYRQDPGLGLRLIYFSYDVKMKEKGDIPEGYSVSREKKERFSLILESASTNQTSMYLCASGEDRGANEKLFFGSGTQLSVL.

V is TRBV2 and J is TRBJ2-3; TRBD1 matches 10 bases. CDR1 and CDR2 from the germline V gene are SNHLY and FYNNEI. This CDR3 comprises 17 residues. V was pared by 7 bases and J by 6 bases, with 16 bases of the junction left unmatched. The CDR3 sequence is CASTVSAGTGAMDTQYF. DNA for the CDR3: TGTGCCAGCACCGTCTCTGCGGGGACAGGGGCGATGGATACGCAGTATTTT.

This chain uses TRBV27 with TRBJ1-5, with TRBD1 as a possible D gene (6 bases). V lost 3 bases and J 5 bases, leaving 17 bases between the germline ends. Germline CDR1 and CDR2: MNHEY and SMNVEV (reference sequence). The CDR3 contains 16 residues. For the CDR3, the DNA is TGTGCCAGCAGTTTGTCTTGGACAGCTCCCGATCAGCCCCAGCATTTT. Protein product: CASSLSWTAPDQPQHF.

The rearrangement links TRBV5-1 to TRBJ2-5; 9 nucleotides line up with TRBD1. This CDR3 spans 16 amino acids. J lost 3 bases, V lost 5 bases, and 11 bases had no gene match. Per germline, CDR1 SGHRS and CDR2 YFSETQ. The CDR3 loop is CASRPTSGTGKETQYF. In nucleotides, the CDR3 is TGCGCCAGCAGACCGACCTCCGGGACAGGGAAAGAGACCCAGTACTTC.

J is TRBJ2-7 and V is TRBV20-1, with 16 bases lining up with TRBD2. Germline assignment: CDR1 DFQATT and CDR2 SNEGSKA (reference sequence). The V and J ends lost 3 bases and 1 base, in that order; junction bases with no gene match: 3. CDR3 size: 16 residues. The DNA of the CDR3 is TGCAGTGCTAGTGGGACTAGCGGGAGGGCTTCCTACGAGCAGTACTTC. Protein sequence: CSASGTSGRASYEQYF.

This rearrangement joins TRBV7-3 to TRBJ2-3; the match to TRBD2 covers 7 bases. V lost 3 bases and J lost 3; bases outside the gene matches: 12. CDR3 length: 17 residues. Germline values: CDR1 SGHTA, CDR2 FQGTGA. In DNA, the CDR3 is TGTGCCAGCAGCTTGGCCGGGTTTGGCGGGAGAACAGATACGCAGTATTTT. Its translation: CASSLAGFGGRTDTQYF.

The rearrangement links TRBV18 to TRBJ2-4; no reliable D call. The V end was cut by 0 bases, the J end by 11 bases, with 14 bases between. The CDR3 spans 14 residues. Germline V gene data show CDR1 as KGHSH and CDR2 as LQKENI. The CDR3 nucleotides are TGTGCCAGCTCACCACCGGCTAGTTCGGAAGTTCAGTACTTC. Translated: CASSPPASSEVQYF.

The chain combines TRBV7-3 with TRBJ2-5; possible D gene TRBD1, 7 bases. Germline CDR1 reads SGHTA; CDR2 reads FQGTGA. V lost 5 bases and J lost 5, with 18 bases in between. The CDR3 consists of 15 residues. The CDR3 spells CASSTGGGSRETQYF. The CDR3 DNA follows: TGTGCCAGCAGCACAGGAGGGGGCTCAAGGGAGACCCAGTACTTC.

This clone appeared a few times. The chain recombines TRBV12-3 or TRBV12-4 with TRBJ2-1, with D hard to call. The CDR3 sequence is 13 residues long. Trimming took 1 base from V and 4 from J, leaving 5 bases between them. CDR3: CASSLDIYNEQFF. CDR3 nucleotides: TGTGCCAGCAGTTTAGACATTTACAATGAGCAGTTCTTC.

DNA for the CDR3: TGTGCCAGCAGAACGGGGGGGGCGATGAACACTGAAGCTTTCTTT. It translates to CASRTGGAMNTEAFF. This chain joins TRBV27 and TRBJ1-1; D may be TRBD1 (6 bases). Germline V gene sequence: CDR1 MNHEY, CDR2 SMNVEV (reference sequence). The CDR3 extends over 15 amino acids. Trimming took 6 bases from V and 0 from J, leaving 14 bases between them.

V and J are TRBV9 and TRBJ2-4, with TRBD1 matching over 8 bases. J was trimmed by 8 bases and V by 0 bases; bases with no gene match: 4. The CDR3 runs to 14 residues. Germline values: CDR1 SGDLS, CDR2 YYNGEE. The CDR3 nucleotides are TGTGCCAGCAGCGTAGCAGGCAGGGGGCACATTCAGTACTTC. Residues: CASSVAGRGHIQYF.

CDR3 sequence reads: CSASRDSWYNEQFF. CDR3 nucleotide sequence: TGCAGTGCTAGTCGCGATTCGTGGTACAATGAGCAGTTCTTC. V gene TRBV20-1 combines with J gene TRBJ2-1, with no clear D. CDR3 length: 14 amino acids. With 3 bases removed from V and 4 bases from J, the gap between germline ends came to 13 bases. Looked up from germline, CDR1 is DFQATT and CDR2 is SNEGSKA (reference sequence).

The gene calls are TRBV7-2 and TRBJ2-7; no reliable D call. V dropped 2 bases and J dropped 4 bases, with 12 bases sitting between them. This CDR3 has 14 amino acids. In germline, CDR1 is SGHTA, CDR2 FQGNSA. CDR3 sequence: CASSLPGLAYEQYF. The DNA of the CDR3 is TGTGCCAGCAGCTTACCGGGTCTGGCGTACGAGCAGTACTTC. The full variable domain, with the rest looked up from reference TRBV7-2 and TRBJ2-7, is GAGVSQSPSNKVTEKGKDVELRCDPISGHTALYWYRQSLGQGLEFLIYFQGNSAPDKSGLPSDRFSAERTGGSVSTLTIQRTQQEDSAVYLCASSLPGLAYEQYFGPGTRLTVT.